The T cell receptor (beta chain) under discussion was sequenced for a study of technical replicates of blood from a handful of donors. Repertoires were generated with immunoSEQ multiplex PCR, while TCRdb's copy carries only in-frame clones and drops some. The table records over 90,000 clones, around 96% of them present only once. This CDR3 is built from 13 residues. Germline V lookup: CDR1 SGHDN, CDR2 FVKESK. Trimming stripped 5 bases from V and 4 bases from J, with 9 bases between. The V call is TRBV14, the J call TRBJ2-1; TRBD2 is a possible D gene (6 bases). This clonotype originated in a human donor in good health. Sequencing was performed on T cells isolated from PBMCs. Written as DNA, the CDR3 is TGTGCCAGCAGCGCGGGGCCGTACAATGAGCAGTTCTTC. Protein sequence: CASSAGPYNEQFF.